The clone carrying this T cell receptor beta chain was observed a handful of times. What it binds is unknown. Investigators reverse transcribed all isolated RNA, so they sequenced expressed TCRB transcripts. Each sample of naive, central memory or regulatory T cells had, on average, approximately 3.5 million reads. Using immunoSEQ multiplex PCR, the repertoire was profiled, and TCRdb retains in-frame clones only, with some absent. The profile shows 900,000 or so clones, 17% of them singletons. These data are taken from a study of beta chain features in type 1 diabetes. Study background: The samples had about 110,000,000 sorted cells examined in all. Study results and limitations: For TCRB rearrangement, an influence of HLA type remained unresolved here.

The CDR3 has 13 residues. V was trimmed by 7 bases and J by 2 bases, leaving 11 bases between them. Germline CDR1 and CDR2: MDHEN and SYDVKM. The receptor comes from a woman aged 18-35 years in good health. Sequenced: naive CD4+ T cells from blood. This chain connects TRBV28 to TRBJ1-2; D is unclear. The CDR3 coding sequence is TGTGCCAGCACCGCATCACGGAACTATGGCTACACCTTC. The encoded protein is CASTASRNYGYTF.